This T cell receptor (beta chain) appears in the sequencing data of a study of cytomegalovirus exposure and HLA in healthy donors. V was cut by 6 bases and J by 7 bases, with 9 bases left in between. Per germline, CDR1 MNHEY and CDR2 SVGAGI. This CDR3 has 11 amino acids. The PCR had 60 Vbeta and 13 Jbeta primers. Profiled with immunoSEQ multiplex PCR; TCRdb holds only in-frame clones, not every one. This sample's table reports about 140,000 clones. This receptor was obtained from a man aged 40-49 years in good health and CMV-seronegative. The chain recombines TRBV6-5 with TRBJ1-2; possibly TRBD1 for D (5 bases). The source material was PBMCs. This CDR3 reads CASSPGGGYTF. CDR3 sequence (DNA): TGTGCCAGCAGCCCCGGGGGTGGCTACACCTTC.